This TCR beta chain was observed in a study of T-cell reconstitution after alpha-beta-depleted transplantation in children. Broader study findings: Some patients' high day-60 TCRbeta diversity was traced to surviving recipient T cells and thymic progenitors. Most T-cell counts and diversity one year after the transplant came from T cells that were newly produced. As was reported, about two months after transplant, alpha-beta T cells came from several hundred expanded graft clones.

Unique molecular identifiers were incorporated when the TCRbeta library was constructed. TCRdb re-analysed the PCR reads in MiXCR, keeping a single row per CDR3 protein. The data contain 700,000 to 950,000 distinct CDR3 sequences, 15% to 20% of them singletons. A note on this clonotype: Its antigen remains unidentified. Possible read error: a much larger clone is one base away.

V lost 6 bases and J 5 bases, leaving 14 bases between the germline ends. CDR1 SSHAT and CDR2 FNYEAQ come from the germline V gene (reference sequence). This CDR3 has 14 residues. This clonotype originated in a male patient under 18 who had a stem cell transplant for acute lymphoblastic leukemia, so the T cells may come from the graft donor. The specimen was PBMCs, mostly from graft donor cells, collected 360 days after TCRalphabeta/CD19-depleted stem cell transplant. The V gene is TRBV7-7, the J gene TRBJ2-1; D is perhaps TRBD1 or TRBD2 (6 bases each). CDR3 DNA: TGTGCCAGCAGTTATGGTGGGGGGCACAATGAGCAGTTCTTC. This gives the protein CASSYGGGHNEQFF.